This entry lists 22 T cell receptor beta chains sequenced from one sample in a study of cytomegalovirus exposure and HLA in healthy donors. This PCR relied on a set of 60 Vbeta primers and 13 Jbeta primers. Method: immunoSEQ multiplex PCR; TCRdb's copy keeps in-frame clones and lacks some. Its clone listing holds 100,000 to 150,000 clones. Material for sequencing was PBMCs. The receptors were sampled from a man between 18 and 29 years old in good health and CMV-seronegative.

V is TRBV28 and J is TRBJ1-1; D ambiguous. The CDR3 runs to 12 residues. Germline loops: CDR1 MDHEN, CDR2 SYDVKM. Deletions cut 8 bases from V and 1 base from J, with 8 bases between. The CDR3 reads CASFVGNTEAFF. CDR3 nucleotide sequence: TGTGCCAGCTTCGTCGGGAACACTGAAGCTTTCTTT. The entire variable domain, with the rest obtained from reference TRBV28 and TRBJ1-1, is as follows: DVKVTQSSRYLVKRTGEKVFLECVQDMDHENMFWYRQDPGLGLRLIYFSYDVKMKEKGDIPEGYSVSREKKERFSLILESASTNQTSMYLCASFVGNTEAFFGQGTRLTVV.

The chain carries TRBV7-2 and TRBJ1-5; D is perhaps TRBD1 (5 bases). CDR1 and CDR2 from the germline V gene are SGHTA and FQGNSA. This CDR3 region has 15 residues. Trimming stripped 2 bases from V and 2 bases from J, with 10 bases between. The CDR3 sequence is CASSLSGMGNQPQHF. The CDR3 nucleotides read TGTGCCAGCAGCTTATCAGGGATGGGCAATCAGCCCCAGCATTTT. The full variable domain, in which reference TRBV7-2 and TRBJ1-5 provide the parts outside the CDR3, is GAGVSQSPSNKVTEKGKDVELRCDPISGHTALYWYRQSLGQGLEFLIYFQGNSAPDKSGLPSDRFSAERTGGSVSTLTIQRTQQEDSAVYLCASSLSGMGNQPQHFGDGTRLSIL.

The chain has TRBV19 and TRBJ2-7; TRBD1 is a possible D gene (6 bases). This CDR3 has 15 amino acids. Looked up from germline, CDR1 is LNHDA and CDR2 is SQIVND (reference sequence). Deletions cut 6 bases from V and 2 bases from J, with 17 bases between. The CDR3 is CASSTRDTSTYEQYF. The CDR3 DNA sequence: TGTGCCAGTAGCACTCGGGACACCTCAACCTACGAGCAGTACTTC.

The chain has TRBV11-2 and TRBJ1-1, with 10 positions matching TRBD1. Trimming removed 5 bases from V and 5 bases from J; junction bases left unmatched: 8. The CDR3 totals 15 residues. Germline lookup yields CDR1 SGHAT and CDR2 FQNNGV. In DNA form, the CDR3 reads TGTGCCAGCAGCAGCCGGGACAGGGGAGGAACTGAAGCTTTCTTT. It is translated as CASSSRDRGGTEAFF.

The CDR3 spells CASSVQESSYNSPLHF. The CDR3 bases are TGTGCCAGCAGCGTACAGGAAAGCTCCTATAATTCACCCCTCCACTTT. This sequence joins TRBV9 and TRBJ1-6; no clear D gene. Per germline, CDR1 SGDLS and CDR2 YYNGEE. The CDR3 runs 16 residues. V gave up 1 base and J gave up 0 bases, with 8 bases separating them.

The rearrangement joins TRBV7-6 to TRBJ2-7; 7 bases align to TRBD1. The CDR3 is 16 amino acids. The germline CDR1 and CDR2 sequences are SGHVS and FNYEAQ. V dropped 5 bases and J dropped 1; count of bases not matched to a gene: 11. The DNA for the CDR3 is TGTGCCAGCAGCCCGATGGGGCAGGGGGTATCCTACGAGCAGTACTTC. Protein: CASSPMGQGVSYEQYF. The full variable domain, with the rest looked up from reference TRBV7-6 and TRBJ2-7, is GAGVSQSPRYKVTKRGQDVALRCDPISGHVSLYWYRQALGQGPEFLTYFNYEAQQDKSGLPNDRFSAERPEGSISTLTIQRTEQRDSAMYRCASSPMGQGVSYEQYFGPGTRLTVT.

The J gene is TRBJ2-5, the V gene TRBV5-1; 9 bases are a match to TRBD2. Germline CDR1 reads SGHRS; CDR2 reads YFSETQ. With V trimmed by 5 bases and J by 0 bases, 14 bases remained unmatched. The CDR3 covers 18 residues. The CDR3 is CASSLGGSTSGYQETQYF. The CDR3 nucleotides read TGCGCCAGCAGTTTAGGGGGGTCGACTAGCGGATACCAAGAGACCCAGTACTTC.

This sequence joins TRBV10-1 and TRBJ2-3, with TRBD2 matching over 14 bases. The ends lost 5 bases at V and 4 bases at J; junction bases unmatched: 2. Per the germline V gene, CDR1 is WNHNN and CDR2 is SYGVQD (reference sequence). CDR3 length equals 15 residues. CDR3 coding DNA: TGCGCCAGCAGTCGGACTAGCGGGAGGTCAGATACGCAGTATTTT. It codes for CASSRTSGRSDTQYF.

The chain links TRBV6-6 to TRBJ1-1, with D possibly being TRBD1 (5 bases). The CDR3 is 14 amino acids. The ends were cut back, 3 bases at V and 0 bases at J, with 8 bases in the middle. CDR1 MNHNY and CDR2 SVGAGI come from the germline V gene (reference sequence). The CDR3 DNA reads as TGTGCCAGCAGTTATGGACAACTGAACACTGAAGCTTTCTTT. It translates to CASSYGQLNTEAFF.

The chain links TRBV7-9 to TRBJ2-6; D ambiguous. This CDR3 is built from 15 residues. The V gene lost 1 base and the J gene lost 0 bases, with 4 bases spanning the gap. Per germline, CDR1 SEHNR and CDR2 FQNEAQ (reference sequence). The CDR3 is CASSLGASGANVLTF. The CDR3 DNA reads TGTGCCAGCAGCTTAGGGGCCTCTGGGGCCAACGTCCTGACTTTC.

The chain has TRBV9 and TRBJ1-4, with TRBD1 identical over 7 bases. V dropped 3 bases and J dropped 7; count of bases not matched to a gene: 9. The CDR3 consists of 15 residues. CDR1 and CDR2 (germline): SGDLS, YYNGEE. CDR3 bases: TGTGCCAGCAGCGATGCGCCAGGGGGAGCTGAAAAACTGTTTTTT. Translation: CASSDAPGGAEKLFF.

This chain connects TRBV5-1 to TRBJ2-3; tentatively, D is TRBD2 (6 bases). The CDR3 consists of 16 residues. The V end was cut by 3 bases, the J end by 1 base, with 15 bases between. Germline V gives CDR1 SGHRS, CDR2 YFSETQ. The CDR3 here is CASSWDLLAGTDTQYF. For the CDR3, the DNA is TGCGCCAGCAGCTGGGACCTATTAGCGGGCACAGATACGCAGTATTTT.

V and J are TRBV29-1 and TRBJ2-5, with 8 bases that match TRBD2. The CDR3 spans 13 residues. Germline assignment: CDR1 SQVTM and CDR2 ANQGSEA. V lost 4 bases, J lost 10 bases, and 11 bases stayed unmatched. In DNA, the CDR3 is TGCAGCGTTGTAGATCTAGCGGGCACATTCCAGTACTTC. Its protein is CSVVDLAGTFQYF.

The rearrangement links TRBV7-2 to TRBJ1-5, with D possibly being TRBD1 (6 bases). The CDR3 length is 16 residues. Trimming pared 5 bases from V and 4 bases from J, leaving 18 bases between. Germline lookup yields CDR1 SGHTA and CDR2 FQGNSA. This chain's CDR3 is CASSPHRGAGNQPQHF. The CDR3 coding sequence is TGTGCCAGCAGCCCCCACCGGGGGGCGGGGAATCAGCCCCAGCATTTT.

V usage is TRBV9 and J usage is TRBJ2-7; tentatively, D is TRBD2 (6 bases). V was clipped by 2 bases and J by 5 bases, with 11 bases between them. The germline V gene has CDR1 SGDLS and CDR2 YYNGEE. The CDR3 extends over 13 amino acids. The CDR3 spells CASSVGGNHEQYF. CDR3 DNA sequence: TGTGCCAGCAGCGTTGGAGGGAACCACGAGCAGTACTTC.

This sequence joins TRBV4-3 and TRBJ1-4; TRBD1 might be the D (6 bases). Trimming cost V 1 base and J 8 bases, with 14 bases left between them. This CDR3 spans 15 amino acids. CDR1 and CDR2 from the germline V gene are LGHNA and YSLEER. This CDR3 is CASSQGTGHTEKLFF. CDR3 coding DNA: TGCGCCAGCAGCCAAGGGACGGGACACACGGAAAAACTGTTTTTT.

The chain combines TRBV5-4 with TRBJ2-2, with D hard to call. The V gene's germline CDR1 is SGHNT and CDR2 YYREEE (reference sequence). Trimming took off 0 bases at V and 3 bases at J, with 3 bases between the two ends. The CDR3 totals 13 residues. CDR3 DNA: TGTGCCAGCAGCTTGGCGTACACCGGGGAGCTGTTTTTT. This encodes CASSLAYTGELFF.

The genes are TRBV30 and TRBJ2-3; 8 bases line up with TRBD2. The ends lost 2 bases at V and 2 bases at J; junction bases unmatched: 6. The length of the CDR3 is 15 residues. The germline CDR1 and CDR2 sequences are GTSNPN and SVGIG (reference sequence). CDR3 DNA: TGTGCCTGGAGTAGGGCGGGGGGTTACACAGATACGCAGTATTTT. This encodes CAWSRAGGYTDTQYF. Complete variable domain (other parts from reference TRBV30 and TRBJ2-3): SQTIHQWPATLVQPVGSPLSLECTVEGTSNPNLYWYRQAAGRGLQLLFYSVGIGQISSEVPQNLSASRPQDRQFILSSKKLLLSDSGFYLCAWSRAGGYTDTQYFGPGTRLTVL.

The chain uses TRBV9 and TRBJ1-2, with 8 bases lining up with TRBD1. Trimming removed 0 bases from V and 5 bases from J; junction bases left unmatched: 3. The CDR3 is made up of 14 amino acids. Germline V gene lookup returns CDR1 SGDLS and CDR2 YYNGEE. Here the CDR3 DNA reads TGTGCCAGCAGCGTAGGTCAGGGGGCTTATGGCTACACCTTC. It codes for CASSVGQGAYGYTF. Full variable domain (missing parts from reference TRBV9 and TRBJ1-2): DSGVTQTPKHLITATGQRVTLRCSPRSGDLSVYWYQQSLDQGLQFLIQYYNGEERAKGNILERFSAQQFPDLHSELNLSSLELGDSALYFCASSVGQGAYGYTFGSGTRLTVV.

The chain employs TRBV7-9 and TRBJ1-2, with TRBD1 as a possible D gene (5 bases). Per the germline V gene, CDR1 is SEHNR and CDR2 is FQNEAQ (reference sequence). The CDR3 has 15 residues. V was pared by 3 bases and J by 2 bases, with 13 bases between. CDR3 sequence reads: CASSFGAGVNYGYTF. DNA for the CDR3: TGTGCCAGCAGCTTCGGTGCGGGGGTCAACTATGGCTACACCTTC.

This sequence joins TRBV19 and TRBJ1-2; no reliable D call. Trimming left V 3 bases short and J 0 bases short, with 11 bases between. Germline CDR1 is LNHDA and CDR2 is SQIVND (reference sequence). CDR3 size: 15 residues. CDR3 sequence reads: CASSIQILANYGYTF. The CDR3 DNA follows: TGTGCCAGTAGTATCCAGATCCTAGCTAACTATGGCTACACCTTC.

V is TRBV7-2 and J is TRBJ2-7; D gene unclear. The CDR3 extends over 15 amino acids. Germline loops: CDR1 SGHTA, CDR2 FQGNSA. V was clipped by 1 base and J by 0 bases, with 10 bases between them. The DNA of the CDR3 is TGTGCCAGCAGCTTAGACAGAATTAGCTCCTACGAGCAGTACTTC. Translated: CASSLDRISSYEQYF.